These 15 T cell receptor beta chains came from one sample sequenced in a study of T cell responses to AZD1222 COVID-19 vaccine. TCRdb's copy holds only in-frame clones and misses some; the assay was immunoSEQ multiplex PCR. This sample has 150,000 to 180,000 clones; roughly nine tenths occur once, and the top ten carry 18%. The source was peripheral blood, collected on day 0 of AZD1222 vaccination. Receptors originate from an adult in good health.

J is TRBJ2-7 and V is TRBV7-6, with D perhaps assigned TRBD1 or TRBD2 (6 bases each). Looked up from germline, CDR1 is SGHVS and CDR2 is FNYEAQ. The V end was cut by 5 bases, the J end by 5 bases, with 25 bases between. This CDR3 is built from 17 residues. CDR3 nucleotides: TGTGCCAGCAGCCACCCGGAGAGAGGGGGGAGTAGCGACGAGCAGTACTTC. This translates into CASSHPERGGSSDEQYF.

The chain joins TRBV7-9 to TRBJ1-1; unclear D gene. Trimming removed 1 base at V and 9 bases at J, with 9 bases between. The CDR3 length is 12 residues. Per the germline V gene, CDR1 is SEHNR and CDR2 is FQNEAQ (reference sequence). CDR3 in DNA: TGTGCCAGCAGCTTAGTTGAGAACAAAGCTTTCTTT. Its translation is CASSLVENKAFF. Full variable domain (missing parts from reference TRBV7-9 and TRBJ1-1): DTGVSQNPRHKITKRGQNVTFRCDPISEHNRLYWYRQTLGQGPEFLTYFQNEAQLEKSRLLSDRFSAERPKGSFSTLEIQRTEQGDSAMYLCASSLVENKAFFGQGTRLTVV.

The gene calls are TRBV5-1 and TRBJ2-2; 8 nucleotides match TRBD2. J lost 2 bases, V lost 2 bases, and 2 bases had no gene match. Germline lookup yields CDR1 SGHRS and CDR2 YFSETQ. The CDR3 is 15 amino acids. CDR3 region: CASSLRGGNTGELFF. Written as DNA, the CDR3 is TGCGCCAGCAGCTTACGGGGGGGAAACACCGGGGAGCTGTTTTTT.

The chain carries TRBV7-9 and TRBJ1-5, with D possibly matching TRBD1 (5 bases). The CDR3 covers 14 residues. Germline V lookup: CDR1 SEHNR, CDR2 FQNEAQ (reference sequence). V lost 7 bases, J lost 6 bases, and 16 bases lay in between. CDR3 protein: CASTQGRVPQPQHF. CDR3 nucleotide sequence: TGTGCCAGCACCCAGGGCAGGGTACCTCAGCCCCAGCATTTT.

This clone has at least ten counts. CDR3 sequence reads: CASSGQVYEQYF. CDR3 sequence (DNA): TGTGCCAGCAGTGGACAGGTTTACGAGCAGTACTTC. The V and J genes are TRBV2 and TRBJ2-7, with D possibly matching TRBD1 (6 bases). Trimming pared 4 bases from V and 4 bases from J, leaving 8 bases between. This CDR3 spans 12 amino acids. The V gene's germline CDR1 is SNHLY and CDR2 FYNNEI.

The chain has TRBV23-1 and TRBJ2-7; 7 bases are a match to TRBD1. TRBV23-1 is treated as an ORF (open reading frame) with a function not yet certain. The CDR3 totals 15 residues. J lost 2 bases, V lost 7 bases, and 11 bases had no gene match. The CDR3 DNA follows: TGCGCCAGCACTGACCGGGACAGAATCACCTACGAGCAGTACTTC. Translated, it gives CASTDRDRITYEQYF.

The chain carries TRBV5-1 and TRBJ2-5; D gene uncertain. Trimming removed 1 base at V and 4 bases at J, with 11 bases between. The V gene's germline CDR1 is SGHRS and CDR2 YFSETQ. CDR3 length equals 14 residues. This CDR3 reads CASSLSAVRETQYF. CDR3 coding DNA: TGCGCCAGCAGCTTGTCCGCGGTAAGAGAGACCCAGTACTTC.

The chain is built from TRBV7-2 and TRBJ1-2; no clear D gene. The CDR3 is 13 residues long. CDR1 is SGHTA and CDR2 is FQGNSA in the germline V gene. Trimming pared 5 bases from V and 7 bases from J, leaving 14 bases between. DNA of the CDR3: TGTGCCAGCAGCCTCCTCAGTGTGGCTGGCTACACCTTC. Translating it yields CASSLLSVAGYTF. Variable domain in full (rest from reference TRBV7-2 and TRBJ1-2): GAGVSQSPSNKVTEKGKDVELRCDPISGHTALYWYRQSLGQGLEFLIYFQGNSAPDKSGLPSDRFSAERTGGSVSTLTIQRTQQEDSAVYLCASSLLSVAGYTFGSGTRLTVV.

The CDR3 coding sequence is TGTGCCAGCACAAACGCAGGGTCTGATCAGCCCCAGCATTTT. The encoded protein is CASTNAGSDQPQHF. The V gene is TRBV6-5, the J gene TRBJ1-5, with D maybe TRBD1 (5 bases). The CDR3 has 14 residues. Germline-derived CDR1 and CDR2 are MNHEY and SVGAGI. The V and J ends lost 7 bases and 5 bases respectively, with 15 bases between them.

The V gene is TRBV4-1, the J gene TRBJ2-7, with TRBD1 matching over 7 bases. The length of the CDR3 is 14 residues. The germline V gene encodes CDR1 MGHRA and CDR2 YSYEKL. V trimming: 1 base; J trimming: 3 bases; junction bases outside the gene matches: 3. The CDR3 DNA is TGCGCCAGCAGCCAAGCAGGGACAGACTACGAGCAGTACTTC. Translated: CASSQAGTDYEQYF.

The CDR3 DNA is TGTGCCAGCAGCTCCCGCCATGGACTATACAATGAGCAGTTCTTC. It codes for CASSSRHGLYNEQFF. The chain joins TRBV9 to TRBJ2-1, with D possibly matching TRBD2 (6 bases). CDR3 size: 15 residues. Trimming stripped 4 bases from V and 4 bases from J, with 15 bases between. The germline CDR1 and CDR2 sequences are SGDLS and YYNGEE.

CDR3 sequence: CASSLGLAGGPRETQYF. For the CDR3, the DNA is TGTGCCAGCAGCTTAGGGCTAGCGGGGGGGCCTCGGGAGACCCAGTACTTC. V is TRBV7-2 and J is TRBJ2-5; 12 positions agree with TRBD2. Looked up from germline, CDR1 is SGHTA and CDR2 is FQGNSA. This CDR3 is built from 17 residues. The junction had 8 bases not matched to a gene; V was cut back by 1 base and J by 5 bases.

The rearrangement joins TRBV10-3 to TRBJ1-2; no clear D. Trimming shortened V by 4 bases and J by 6 bases, and 9 bases separated the two germline ends. The germline CDR1 and CDR2 sequences are ENHRY and SYGVKD. This CDR3 comprises 12 residues. This chain's CDR3 is CAISAQADGYTF. CDR3 DNA: TGTGCCATCAGTGCCCAGGCGGATGGCTACACCTTC.

The sample holds many counts of this clone. The J gene is TRBJ2-1, the V gene TRBV4-2, with D possibly being TRBD2 (5 bases). The germline V and J ends were trimmed by 1 base and 7 bases, with 11 bases remaining between them. Per germline, CDR1 LGHNA and CDR2 YNFKEQ. The CDR3 consists of 14 residues. The chain's CDR3 is CASSQAGFTNEQFF. The CDR3 region has the DNA TGTGCCAGCAGCCAAGCGGGATTCACGAATGAGCAGTTCTTC.

The chain combines TRBV28 with TRBJ1-5, with 8 bases that match TRBD1. There are 16 residues in the CDR3. CDR1 is MDHEN, CDR2 SYDVKM, per germline. V dropped 10 bases and J dropped 1; count of bases not matched to a gene: 12. CDR3 sequence reads: CATSAGGFVSNQPQHF. The CDR3 DNA reads TGTGCCACCTCGGCAGGGGGCTTCGTGAGCAATCAGCCCCAGCATTTT.